This T cell receptor (beta chain) was found in a study of beta chain features in type 1 diabetes. In the study overall: Across every sample, roughly 100 million sorted cells were examined in total.

Germline trimming cut 6 bases from V and 4 bases from J; bases unmatched to any gene: 5. Germline V lookup: CDR1 SEHNR, CDR2 FQNEAQ (reference sequence). This CDR3 has 15 residues. General study results and limits: More deletions and fewer insertions at VDJ junctions were found in patients with type 1 diabetes.

Central memory, naive, regulatory and stem cell-like memory CD4+ cells were sorted by CD45RO/CCR7/CD25/CD127/CD95/CD27. TCRB transcripts that were expressed got sequenced, as all of the isolated RNA had been reverse transcribed. Generated by immunoSEQ multiplex PCR, the TCRdb table keeps only in-frame clones and is missing some. The data show about 340,000 clones, under 8.5% seen once. This clone was observed a few times. Its antigen is not known. The sequencing sample was made of central memory CD4+ T cells from blood. This rearrangement joins TRBV7-9 to TRBJ2-2; 10 bases agree with TRBD1. This clonotype was obtained from a young woman in good health. The DNA of the CDR3 is TGTGCCAGCAGTCCCGGGACAGGGGTCACCGGGGAGCTGTTTTTT. This codes for CASSPGTGVTGELFF. Variable domain in full (rest from reference TRBV7-9 and TRBJ2-2): DTGVSQNPRHKITKRGQNVTFRCDPISEHNRLYWYRQTLGQGPEFLTYFQNEAQLEKSRLLSDRFSAERPKGSFSTLEIQRTEQGDSAMYLCASSPGTGVTGELFFGEGSRLTVL.